This TCR beta chain was captured by sequencing in a study of OX40 agonist ivuxolimab in advanced cancers. Study at large: Ivuxolimab, an antibody that agonizes OX40 (CD134), was administered to the patients. Partial responses occurred in Three dose-escalation patients, one with hepatocellular carcinoma and two with cutaneous melanoma.

The germline V gene has CDR1 MNHNY and CDR2 SVGAGI (reference sequence). V dropped 6 bases and J dropped 3 bases, with 8 bases sitting between them. The length of the CDR3 is 12 residues. Sequencing was performed with immunoSEQ multiplex PCR; in TCRdb, only in-frame clones are kept and a portion is missing. The table records about 100,000 clones, 90% of them present only once. Specimen: CD4+ or CD8+ T cells sorted from blood, collected in a trial of the OX40 agonist ivuxolimab. The clonotype originates from an adult with an advanced solid tumor such as melanoma, head and neck, liver or kidney cancer. The chain employs TRBV6-6 and TRBJ2-5, with D maybe TRBD1 (6 bases). This CDR3 is CASSNREETQYF. The CDR3 DNA reads TGTGCCAGCAGCAACAGGGAAGAGACCCAGTACTTC.